This T cell receptor beta chain was captured by sequencing in a study of blood T cell repertoires in COVID-19. Study at large: From the United States, Italy and Spain came samples of acute and convalescent COVID-19.

Sequencing used immunoSEQ multiplex PCR; TCRdb keeps in-frame clones, though not all of them. The data hold approximately 93,000 clones, with 87% observed a single time. With 0 bases removed from V and 2 bases from J, the gap between germline ends came to 13 bases. The CDR3 runs to 16 residues. The germline CDR1 and CDR2 sequences are SGDLS and YYNGEE. The origin of this receptor is a human donor in a cohort sampled during active COVID-19. The sample comprised peripheral blood. This chain joins TRBV9 and TRBJ2-3; D gene uncertain. The CDR3 loop is CASSVDETRATDTQYF. The CDR3 DNA is TGTGCCAGCAGCGTAGATGAGACTCGAGCCACAGATACGCAGTATTTT. Using reference TRBV9 and TRBJ2-3 for the parts outside the CDR3, the full variable domain is DSGVTQTPKHLITATGQRVTLRCSPRSGDLSVYWYQQSLDQGLQFLIQYYNGEERAKGNILERFSAQQFPDLHSELNLSSLELGDSALYFCASSVDETRATDTQYFGPGTRLTVL.